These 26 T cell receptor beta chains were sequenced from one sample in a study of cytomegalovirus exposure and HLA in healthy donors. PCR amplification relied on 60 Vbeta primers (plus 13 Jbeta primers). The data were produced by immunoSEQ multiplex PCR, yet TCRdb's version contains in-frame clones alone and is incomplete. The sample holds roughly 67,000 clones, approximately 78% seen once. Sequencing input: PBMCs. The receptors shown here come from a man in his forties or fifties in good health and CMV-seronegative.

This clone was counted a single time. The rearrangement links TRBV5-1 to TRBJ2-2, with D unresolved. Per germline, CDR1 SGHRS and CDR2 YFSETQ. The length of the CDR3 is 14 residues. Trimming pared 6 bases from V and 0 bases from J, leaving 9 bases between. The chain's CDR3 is CASNEVTNTGELFF. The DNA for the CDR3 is TGCGCCAGCAATGAGGTCACGAACACCGGGGAGCTGTTTTTT. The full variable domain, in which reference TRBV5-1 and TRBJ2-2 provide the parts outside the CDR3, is KAGVTQTPRYLIKTRGQQVTLSCSPISGHRSVSWYQQTPGQGLQFLFEYFSETQRNKGNFPGRFSGRQFSNSRSEMNVSTLELGDSALYLCASNEVTNTGELFFGEGSRLTVL.

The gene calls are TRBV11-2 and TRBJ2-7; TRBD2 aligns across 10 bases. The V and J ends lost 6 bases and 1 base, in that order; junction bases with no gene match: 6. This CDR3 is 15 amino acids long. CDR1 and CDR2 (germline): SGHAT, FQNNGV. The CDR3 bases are TGTGCCAGCAGTCGTGGACTAGCGGATTCCTACGAGCAGTACTTC. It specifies CASSRGLADSYEQYF.

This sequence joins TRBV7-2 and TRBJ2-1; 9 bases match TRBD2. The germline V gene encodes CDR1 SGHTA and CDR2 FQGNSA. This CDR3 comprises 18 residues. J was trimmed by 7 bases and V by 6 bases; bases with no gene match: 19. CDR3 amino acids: CASSPPGLAQRAPNEQFF. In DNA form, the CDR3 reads TGTGCCAGCAGTCCTCCGGGACTAGCCCAGCGGGCTCCTAATGAGCAGTTCTTC.

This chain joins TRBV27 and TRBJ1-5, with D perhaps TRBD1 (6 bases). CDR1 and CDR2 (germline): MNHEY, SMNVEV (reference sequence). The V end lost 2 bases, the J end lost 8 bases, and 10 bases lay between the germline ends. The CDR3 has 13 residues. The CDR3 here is CASSLGGAEPQHF. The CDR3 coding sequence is TGTGCCAGCAGTTTAGGGGGGGCCGAGCCCCAGCATTTT.

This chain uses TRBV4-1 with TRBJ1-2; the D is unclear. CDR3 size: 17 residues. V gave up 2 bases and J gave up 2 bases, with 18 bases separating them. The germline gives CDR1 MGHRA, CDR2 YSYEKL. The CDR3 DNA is TGCGCCAGCAGCCAATTCAAAAAAAGGGAGTTCAACTATGGCTACACCTTC. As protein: CASSQFKKREFNYGYTF.

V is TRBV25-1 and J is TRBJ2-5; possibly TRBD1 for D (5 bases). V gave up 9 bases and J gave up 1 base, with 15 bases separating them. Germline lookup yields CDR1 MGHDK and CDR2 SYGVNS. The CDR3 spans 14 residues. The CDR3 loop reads CASRTRVPQETQYF. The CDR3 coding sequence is TGTGCCAGTAGAACCAGGGTGCCCCAAGAGACCCAGTACTTC.

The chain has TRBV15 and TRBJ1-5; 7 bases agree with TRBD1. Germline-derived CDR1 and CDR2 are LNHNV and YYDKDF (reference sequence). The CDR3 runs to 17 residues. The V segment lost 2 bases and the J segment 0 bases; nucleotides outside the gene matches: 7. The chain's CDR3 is CATSRPPRGYSNQPQHF. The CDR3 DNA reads TGTGCCACCAGCAGACCACCCAGGGGGTATAGCAATCAGCCCCAGCATTTT.

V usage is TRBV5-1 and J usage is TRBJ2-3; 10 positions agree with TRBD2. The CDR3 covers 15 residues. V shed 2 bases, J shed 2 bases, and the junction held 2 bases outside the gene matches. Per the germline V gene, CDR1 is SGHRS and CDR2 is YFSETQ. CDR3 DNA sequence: TGCGCCAGCAGCTTTCTAGCGGGAGCCACAGATACGCAGTATTTT. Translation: CASSFLAGATDTQYF.

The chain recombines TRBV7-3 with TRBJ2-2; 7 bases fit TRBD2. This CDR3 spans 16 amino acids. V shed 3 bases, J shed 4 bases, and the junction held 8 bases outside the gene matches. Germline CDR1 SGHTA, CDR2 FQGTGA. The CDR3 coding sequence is TGTGCCAGCAGCTTGGATGGGACTACCCCCACCGGGGAGCTGTTTTTT. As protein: CASSLDGTTPTGELFF. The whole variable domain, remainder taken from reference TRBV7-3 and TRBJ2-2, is GAGVSQTPSNKVTEKGKYVELRCDPISGHTALYWYRQSLGQGPEFLIYFQGTGAADDSGLPNDRFFAVRPEGSVSTLKIQRTERGDSAVYLCASSLDGTTPTGELFFGEGSRLTVL.

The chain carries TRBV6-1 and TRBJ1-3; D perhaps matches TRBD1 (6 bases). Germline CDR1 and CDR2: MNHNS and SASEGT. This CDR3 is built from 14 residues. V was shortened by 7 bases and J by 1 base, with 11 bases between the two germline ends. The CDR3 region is CASTPGESGNTIYF. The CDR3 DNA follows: TGTGCCAGCACCCCAGGGGAGTCTGGAAACACCATATATTTT.

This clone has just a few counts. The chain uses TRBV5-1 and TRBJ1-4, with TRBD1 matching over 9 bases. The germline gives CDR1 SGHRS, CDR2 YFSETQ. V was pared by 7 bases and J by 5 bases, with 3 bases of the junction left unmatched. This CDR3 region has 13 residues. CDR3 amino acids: CASRTGVNEKLFF. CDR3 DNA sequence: TGCGCCAGCCGGACAGGGGTAAATGAAAAACTGTTTTTT.

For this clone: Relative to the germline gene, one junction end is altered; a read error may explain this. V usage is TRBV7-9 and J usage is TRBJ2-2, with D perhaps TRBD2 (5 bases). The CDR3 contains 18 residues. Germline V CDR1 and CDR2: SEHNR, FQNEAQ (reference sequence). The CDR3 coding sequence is TGTTCCAGCAGCTTAGAAATCGAGGCCAGAGCGGCCTACGGGGAGCTGTTTTTT. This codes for CSSSLEIEARAAYGELFF.

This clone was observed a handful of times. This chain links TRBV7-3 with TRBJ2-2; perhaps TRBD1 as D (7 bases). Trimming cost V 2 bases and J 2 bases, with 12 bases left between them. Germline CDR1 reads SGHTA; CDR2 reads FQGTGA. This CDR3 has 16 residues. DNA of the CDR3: TGTGCCAGCAGCTTAGGGGGGACAGTAAACACCGGGGAGCTGTTTTTT. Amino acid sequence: CASSLGGTVNTGELFF.

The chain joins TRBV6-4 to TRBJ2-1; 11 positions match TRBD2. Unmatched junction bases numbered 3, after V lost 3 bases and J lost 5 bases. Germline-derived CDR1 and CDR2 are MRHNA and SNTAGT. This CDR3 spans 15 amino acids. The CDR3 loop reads CASSEGTSGDNEQFF. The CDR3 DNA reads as TGTGCCAGCAGTGAAGGGACTAGCGGCGACAATGAGCAGTTCTTC.

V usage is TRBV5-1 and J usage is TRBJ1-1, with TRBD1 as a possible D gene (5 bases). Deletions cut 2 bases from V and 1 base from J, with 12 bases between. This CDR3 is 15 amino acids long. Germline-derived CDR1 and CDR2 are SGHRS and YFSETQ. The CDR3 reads CASSFGARTNTEAFF. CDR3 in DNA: TGCGCCAGCAGCTTTGGGGCCAGGACGAACACTGAAGCTTTCTTT.

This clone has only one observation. The CDR3 DNA reads TGTGCCAGCTCACCAGGGACAGACTACGAGCAGTACTTC. Protein product: CASSPGTDYEQYF. The V and J genes are TRBV18 and TRBJ2-7; TRBD1 matches at 7 bases. Germline lookup yields CDR1 KGHSH and CDR2 LQKENI. There are 13 residues in the CDR3. After removal of 2 bases from V and 3 bases from J, the junction contained 1 base not matched to a gene.

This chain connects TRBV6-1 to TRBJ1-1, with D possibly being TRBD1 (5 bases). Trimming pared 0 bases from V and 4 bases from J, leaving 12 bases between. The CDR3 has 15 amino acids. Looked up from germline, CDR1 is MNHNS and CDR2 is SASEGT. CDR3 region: CASSEARGVGTEAFF. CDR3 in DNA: TGTGCCAGCAGTGAAGCGCGGGGCGTGGGCACTGAAGCTTTCTTT.

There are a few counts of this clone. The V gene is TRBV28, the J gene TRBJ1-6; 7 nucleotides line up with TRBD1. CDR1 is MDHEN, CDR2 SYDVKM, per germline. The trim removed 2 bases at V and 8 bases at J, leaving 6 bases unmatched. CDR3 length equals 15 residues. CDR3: CASSLMGTVHSPLHF. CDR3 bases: TGTGCCAGCAGTTTAATGGGGACAGTACATTCACCCCTCCACTTT.

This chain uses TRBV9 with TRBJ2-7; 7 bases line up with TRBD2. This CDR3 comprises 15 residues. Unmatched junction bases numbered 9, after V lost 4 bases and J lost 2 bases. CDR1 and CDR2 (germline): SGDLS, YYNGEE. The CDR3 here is CASSPSGGSAYEQYF. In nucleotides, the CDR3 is TGTGCCAGCAGCCCGTCGGGGGGTAGTGCCTACGAGCAGTACTTC.

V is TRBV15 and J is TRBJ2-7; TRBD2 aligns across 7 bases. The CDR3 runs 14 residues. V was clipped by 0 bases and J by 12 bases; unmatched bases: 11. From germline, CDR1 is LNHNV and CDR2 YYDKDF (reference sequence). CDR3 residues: CATSRDLGGLTGYF. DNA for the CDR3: TGTGCCACCAGCAGAGATTTGGGGGGACTAACCGGGTACTTC. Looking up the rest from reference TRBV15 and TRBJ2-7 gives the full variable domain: DAMVIQNPRYQVTQFGKPVTLSCSQTLNHNVMYWYQQKSSQAPKLLFHYYDKDFNNEADTPDNFQSRRPNTSFCFLDIRSPGLGDTAMYLCATSRDLGGLTGYFGPGTRLTVT.

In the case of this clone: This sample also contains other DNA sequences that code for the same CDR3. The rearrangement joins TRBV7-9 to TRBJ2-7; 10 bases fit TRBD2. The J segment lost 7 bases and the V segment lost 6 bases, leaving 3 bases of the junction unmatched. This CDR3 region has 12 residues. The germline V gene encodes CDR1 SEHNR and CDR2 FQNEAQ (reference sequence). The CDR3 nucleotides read TGTGCCAGCAGGTGGACTAGCGGAGAGCAGTACTTC. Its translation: CASRWTSGEQYF.

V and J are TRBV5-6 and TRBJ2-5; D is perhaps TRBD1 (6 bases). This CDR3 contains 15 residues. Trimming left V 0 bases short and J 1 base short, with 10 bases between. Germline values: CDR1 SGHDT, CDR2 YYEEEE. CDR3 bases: TGTGCCAGCAGCTTGGTCCAGGGGCCCCAAGAGACCCAGTACTTC. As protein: CASSLVQGPQETQYF.

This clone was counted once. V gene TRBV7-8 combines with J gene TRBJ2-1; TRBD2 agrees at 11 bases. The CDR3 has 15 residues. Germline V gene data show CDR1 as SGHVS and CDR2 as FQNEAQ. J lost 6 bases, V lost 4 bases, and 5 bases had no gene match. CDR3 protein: CASSSTLAGANEQFF. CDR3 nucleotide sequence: TGTGCCAGCAGCTCCACACTAGCGGGAGCCAATGAGCAGTTCTTC.

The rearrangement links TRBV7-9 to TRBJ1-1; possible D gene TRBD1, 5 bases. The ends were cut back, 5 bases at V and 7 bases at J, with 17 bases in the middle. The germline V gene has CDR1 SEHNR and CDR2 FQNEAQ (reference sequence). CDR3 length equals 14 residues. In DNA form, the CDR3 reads TGTGCCAGCAGCGTAGGACAAGCCAGAGTTGAAGCTTTCTTT. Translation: CASSVGQARVEAFF.

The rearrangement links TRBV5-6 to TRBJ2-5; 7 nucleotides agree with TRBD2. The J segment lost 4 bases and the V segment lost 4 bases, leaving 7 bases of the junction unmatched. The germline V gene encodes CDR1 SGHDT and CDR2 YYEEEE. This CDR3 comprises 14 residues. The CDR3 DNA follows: TGTGCCAGCAGCGGGGGGGGAGGGCGAGAGACCCAGTACTTC. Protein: CASSGGGGRETQYF.

CDR3 coding DNA: TGTGCCAGCAGTTTAGGAGGGGTGATCCACACTGAAGCTTTCTTT. It yields the protein CASSLGGVIHTEAFF. V gene TRBV28 combines with J gene TRBJ1-1; D perhaps matches TRBD1 (5 bases). The germline CDR1 and CDR2 sequences are MDHEN and SYDVKM. V was shortened by 2 bases and J by 3 bases, with 13 bases between the two germline ends. This CDR3 has 15 amino acids.